This TCR beta chain was sequenced in a study of identical twins. Germline V gene data show CDR1 as WSHSY and CDR2 as SAAADI. V was pared by 6 bases and J by 2 bases, with 13 bases of the junction left unmatched. The CDR3 is 16 amino acids. Remarks on this clonotype: The antigen is unknown.

All of the donors were Caucasians in good health. TCRdb re-called the 5' RACE reads with MiXCR, one entry per CDR3 protein. The sample includes roughly 690,000 distinct CDR3 sequences, around 21% of them seen just once. Study-level points and caveats: The study found weaker excess twin sharing in beta out-of-frame sequences. Insertions ran lower in abundant cord blood beta clonotypes, though not in memory repertoires.

This same sample was also part of a study on T cells expressing NK-cell markers. That publication notes: Several experiments confined sorting to alpha-beta TCR T cells with an anti-gamma-delta TCR antibody.

The chain carries TRBV10-2 and TRBJ2-7; TRBD1 aligns across 7 bases. The receptor was isolated from a woman under 30 in good health. The sample comprised PBMCs. CDR3 sequence: CASSLDWTGSTYEQYF. For the CDR3, the DNA is TGCGCCAGCAGCCTCGATTGGACAGGATCTACCTACGAGCAGTACTTC.